This T cell receptor (beta chain) stems from a study of ipilimumab plus nivolumab after autologous stem cell transplantation. Some clones are missing from TCRdb's copy, which holds only in-frame ones; the method was immunoSEQ multiplex PCR. The table records some 45,000 clones, roughly 84% of them present only once. Between the trimmed V and J ends, which lost 0 bases and 3 bases, there was a span of 8 bases. Germline assignment: CDR1 SGHTA and CDR2 FQGTGA. There are 14 residues in the CDR3. The rearrangement uses TRBV7-3 and TRBJ1-1, with D uncertain. The sequencing used PBMCs, collected in a trial of ipilimumab plus nivolumab as post-transplant consolidation. The TCR originated in a male donor with multiple myeloma. The CDR3 protein is CASSLTFGYTEAFF. The DNA for the CDR3 is TGTGCCAGCAGCTTAACGTTCGGATACACTGAAGCTTTCTTT.